These 5 T cell receptor beta chains were all obtained from the same sample, sequenced in a study of blood T cells in healthy people across ages (dated by TCRdb to the mid-2010s). Receptor libraries were prepared by 5' RACE. TCRdb lists the instrument as Illumina HiSeq 2500. The second PCR ran for roughly 6 to 11 cycles and used a J-beta primer mix along with a sample-barcoded 5' primer. TCRdb reprocessed the public reads (quality trimming at Q25 with fastp, clone calling with MiXCR) and kept in-frame beta chains. Entries that share a CDR3 protein sequence are merged under the most common genes and DNA. The sample data list roughly 680,000 distinct CDR3 sequences, and approximately 50% of these were observed just once. The ten largest make up around 32% of the sample. Sequencing was done on a sample of blood. These receptors were obtained from a woman aged 55-70 years in good health.

The rearrangement joins TRBV5-1 to TRBJ2-4; 8 nucleotides match TRBD2. V lost 2 bases, J lost 6 bases, and 10 bases stayed unmatched. CDR1 is SGHRS, CDR2 YFSETQ, per germline. The CDR3 covers 16 residues. CDR3 loop: CASSFYGGRNGNIQYF. In DNA, the CDR3 is TGCGCCAGCAGCTTTTACGGCGGGAGGAATGGAAACATTCAGTACTTC.

This clonotype occurred a few times. The chain recombines TRBV4-3 with TRBJ1-4; D ambiguous. Trimming left V 1 base short and J 3 bases short, with 9 bases between. The germline V gene encodes CDR1 LGHNA and CDR2 YSLEER. There are 15 residues in the CDR3. CDR3 residues: CASSQVGSSNEKLFF. In nucleotides, the CDR3 is TGCGCCAGCAGCCAAGTGGGCAGTTCTAATGAAAAACTGTTTTTT.

V and J are TRBV20-1 and TRBJ1-2; D ambiguous. CDR3 length: 13 amino acids. Germline V gene lookup returns CDR1 DFQATT and CDR2 SNEGSKA (reference sequence). V lost 3 bases to trimming and J lost 6 bases, with 14 bases between them. The CDR3 DNA reads as TGCAGTGCTAGTACCCCATTACGACATGGCTACACCTTC. Translated: CSASTPLRHGYTF.

This clonotype was found a few times. V usage is TRBV10-3 and J usage is TRBJ1-6; D is unclear. V was pared by 0 bases and J by 3 bases, with 9 bases between. Germline V gene data show CDR1 as ENHRY and CDR2 as SYGVKD. The length of the CDR3 is 16 residues. CDR3 in DNA: TGTGCCATCAGTGAGTCGAAAGGGAGCTATAATTCACCCCTCCACTTT. Its translation is CAISESKGSYNSPLHF.

J is TRBJ1-1 and V is TRBV7-3, with TRBD1 as a possible D gene (5 bases). V was clipped by 5 bases and J by 11 bases, with 21 bases between them. The germline V gene has CDR1 SGHTA and CDR2 FQGTGA. The CDR3 loop spans 14 amino acids. The CDR3 spells CASSRGAAFGEAFF. CDR3 sequence (DNA): TGTGCCAGCAGCCGCGGGGCGGCCTTCGGCGAGGCTTTCTTT.